The following is a T cell receptor (beta chain) sequence with its context. This CDR3 spans 13 amino acids. Germline V gene sequence: CDR1 GTSNPN, CDR2 SVGIG (reference sequence). The data belong to a study of T cells expressing NK-cell markers. Whole-study context: TCR beta repertoires came from sorted CD3+CD56+NKG2C+, CD3+CD56+NKG2C- and CD3+CD56-NKG2C+ T cells.

TCRdb reprocessed the 5' RACE reads and reports one entry per CDR3 protein, with no DNA. The sample table sets out about 410,000 distinct CDR3 sequences. Source material: blood T cells: a sorted CD56 or NKG2C T cell subset, CD4+ or CD8+ T cells, or bulk PBMC T cells (not recorded which). The chain links TRBV30 to TRBJ2-2; lacking DNA, the TRBD1 call made by TCRdb goes unchecked. The TCR was taken from a woman between 50 and 59 years old in good health. This chain's CDR3 is CAWSPGGIGELFF.